These 28 T cell receptor beta chains originate from one sample sequenced in a study of cytomegalovirus exposure and HLA in healthy donors. Primers for the PCR totalled 60 Vbeta and 13 Jbeta. Sequenced by immunoSEQ multiplex PCR; TCRdb stores in-frame clones only, minus some. The sample has 100,000 to 120,000 clones; approximately 83% are singletons. Sequenced sample: PBMCs. Source of these receptors: a man aged 18 to 30 in good health and CMV-seronegative.

V usage is TRBV7-6 and J usage is TRBJ2-5; the match to TRBD2 covers 14 bases. Germline V gene sequence: CDR1 SGHVS, CDR2 FNYEAQ. Germline trimming cut 5 bases from V and 1 base from J; bases unmatched to any gene: 12. The CDR3 is 19 residues long. CDR3 loop: CASSDTGTSGRFGQETQYF. The DNA for the CDR3 is TGTGCCAGCAGCGACACCGGGACTAGCGGGAGATTTGGCCAAGAGACCCAGTACTTC.

This chain joins TRBV7-2 and TRBJ1-1, with D perhaps matching TRBD1 (5 bases). Germline CDR1 SGHTA, CDR2 FQGNSA. CDR3 length: 15 residues. V was shortened by 1 base and J by 0 bases, with 9 bases between the two germline ends. The CDR3 here is CASSLVTVMNTEAFF. Written as DNA, the CDR3 is TGTGCCAGCAGCTTAGTGACAGTCATGAACACTGAAGCTTTCTTT.

The V call is TRBV18, the J call TRBJ2-3; TRBD2 agrees at 13 bases. Germline loops: CDR1 KGHSH, CDR2 LQKENI. The CDR3 totals 18 residues. V shed 3 bases and J 0 bases; nucleotides not matched to a gene: 6. CDR3 DNA sequence: TGTGCCAGCTCACCCGAGGGACTAGCGGGATCCAGCACAGATACGCAGTATTTT. Translated, it gives CASSPEGLAGSSTDTQYF.

The chain has TRBV7-3 and TRBJ2-5; tentative D call: TRBD1 (6 bases). The J call may be in error: the DNA end matches TRBJ2-7 better. Germline V gene sequence: CDR1 SGHTA, CDR2 FQGTGA. The CDR3 extends over 15 amino acids. Here the CDR3 DNA reads TGTGCCAGCAGCTTAGGTCCAGGGGTCAACTACGAGCAGTACTTC. It is translated as CASSLGPGVNYEQYF.

The rearrangement joins TRBV5-1 to TRBJ1-1; D gene unclear. The V end lost 4 bases, the J end lost 1 base, and 8 bases lay between the germline ends. CDR1 is SGHRS and CDR2 is YFSETQ in the germline V gene. The CDR3 is made up of 13 amino acids. The CDR3 reads CASSPEANTEAFF. As DNA, the CDR3 is TGCGCCAGCAGCCCGGAGGCGAACACTGAAGCTTTCTTT.

This chain links TRBV4-3 with TRBJ2-3, with no clear D. V shed 0 bases and J shed 4 bases, with 14 bases lying between them. Germline loops: CDR1 LGHNA, CDR2 YSLEER. The CDR3 has 16 amino acids. The CDR3 DNA sequence: TGCGCCAGCAGCCAAGATTGGTCGAGTGGAGCAGATACGCAGTATTTT. Translating it yields CASSQDWSSGADTQYF.

This clone was seen only a few times. The chain employs TRBV5-5 and TRBJ2-7, with 14 bases fitting TRBD2. The CDR3 has 16 amino acids. The J segment lost 5 bases and the V segment lost 4 bases, leaving 8 bases of the junction unmatched. Germline CDR1 SGHKS, CDR2 YYEKEE (reference sequence). The CDR3 is CASSPRGTSGSNEQYF. DNA for the CDR3: TGTGCCAGCAGCCCGCGCGGGACTAGCGGGAGTAACGAGCAGTACTTC.

CDR3 protein: CASSPRAGGYNEQFF. The CDR3, as DNA: TGTGCCAGCAGCCCCCGGGCGGGAGGTTACAATGAGCAGTTCTTC. This chain joins TRBV13 and TRBJ2-1; the match to TRBD2 covers 8 bases. V shed 5 bases, J shed 4 bases, and the junction held 7 bases outside the gene matches. Germline CDR1 and CDR2: PRHDT and FYEKMQ (reference sequence). This CDR3 contains 15 residues.

The CDR3 loop reads CASTLTGVRNEQYF. DNA for the CDR3: TGTGCCAGCACCCTGACCGGGGTACGAAACGAGCAGTACTTC. The chain has TRBV28 and TRBJ2-7; maybe TRBD2 (5 bases). V lost 7 bases and J lost 5, with 18 bases in between. The germline CDR1 and CDR2 sequences are MDHEN and SYDVKM. There are 14 residues in the CDR3.

The V call is TRBV27, the J call TRBJ2-5, with 12 bases lining up with TRBD1. J lost 6 bases, V lost 5 bases, and 10 bases had no gene match. Per germline, CDR1 MNHEY and CDR2 SMNVEV (reference sequence). This CDR3 spans 16 amino acids. Here the CDR3 reads CASSTTGTGGLKTQYF. The CDR3 bases are TGTGCCAGCAGTACCACCGGGACAGGGGGCCTGAAGACCCAGTACTTC.

The genes are TRBV9 and TRBJ2-7; 9 nucleotides line up with TRBD1. Germline V gene data show CDR1 as SGDLS and CDR2 as YYNGEE. The CDR3 runs 14 residues. Losses at the gene ends were 2 bases for V and 4 bases for J; bases not matched to a gene: 4. The CDR3 region is CASSVGQGRYEQYF. DNA for the CDR3: TGTGCCAGCAGCGTCGGACAGGGGCGATACGAGCAGTACTTC.

CDR3 DNA sequence: TGTGCCAGCAGCCAAGCGGAGAAATATCAGCCCCAGCATTTT. Its translation: CASSQAEKYQPQHF. The gene calls are TRBV4-2 and TRBJ1-5; D call uncertain. V was pared by 1 base and J by 5 bases, with 9 bases between. The germline CDR1 and CDR2 sequences are LGHNA and YNFKEQ. This CDR3 region has 14 residues.

The genes are TRBV5-8 and TRBJ1-5; unclear D gene. Germline V gene lookup returns CDR1 SGHTS and CDR2 YDEGEE. The V end lost 4 bases, the J end lost 2 bases, and 16 bases lay between the germline ends. The length of the CDR3 is 16 residues. The DNA for the CDR3 is TGTGCCAGCAGCCGAATCGACGCGGGAGGCAATCAGCCCCAGCATTTT. Residues: CASSRIDAGGNQPQHF.

V and J are TRBV7-3 and TRBJ1-6; 8 bases match TRBD1. The CDR3 contains 15 residues. Germline assignment: CDR1 SGHTA and CDR2 FQGTGA. Unmatched junction bases numbered 7, after V lost 5 bases and J lost 7 bases. The CDR3 DNA follows: TGTGCCAGCAGCCCCCAGGGGGCCACCAATTCACCCCTCCACTTT. This codes for CASSPQGATNSPLHF.

This clone was picked up a small number of times. Only one base separates this from a far larger clonotype, so it likely reflects a read error. V gene TRBV29-1 combines with J gene TRBJ1-1; a weak D match, TRBD1 (6 bases). The better agreement between TRBJ2-2 and the DNA end casts doubt on the J call. The CDR3 is 14 amino acids. In germline, CDR1 is SQVTM, CDR2 ANQGSEA. The CDR3 DNA is TGCAGCGTCGCTTGGACAGCGAACACCGGGGCGCTGTTTTTT. Amino acids: CSVAWTANTGALFF.

This clone was recorded only once. The chain carries TRBV7-2 and TRBJ2-3; tentative D call: TRBD1 (5 bases). V dropped 7 bases and J dropped 0 bases, with 14 bases sitting between them. This CDR3 contains 15 residues. Germline-derived CDR1 and CDR2 are SGHTA and FQGNSA. The chain's CDR3 is CASTREAQSTDTQYF. The CDR3 DNA follows: TGTGCCAGCACCAGGGAAGCCCAGAGCACAGATACGCAGTATTTT.

This chain connects TRBV6-1 to TRBJ2-1, with 7 nucleotides matching TRBD2. V trimming: 4 bases; J trimming: 4 bases; junction bases outside the gene matches: 4. The CDR3 sequence is 14 residues long. Germline CDR1 is MNHNS and CDR2 is SASEGT. This CDR3 reads CASSVASGYNEQFF. In DNA form, the CDR3 reads TGTGCCAGCAGTGTGGCTAGCGGTTACAATGAGCAGTTCTTC.

V is TRBV7-9 and J is TRBJ2-4, with 7 bases lining up with TRBD2. This CDR3 spans 15 amino acids. Unmatched junction bases numbered 15, after V lost 8 bases and J lost 8 bases. Germline loops: CDR1 SEHNR, CDR2 FQNEAQ (reference sequence). DNA of the CDR3: TGTGCCAGCCTCATGATGGGCGGGAGTGGGGACATTCAGTACTTC. Protein sequence: CASLMMGGSGDIQYF.

This chain uses TRBV6-1 with TRBJ1-2; 8 bases match TRBD1. This CDR3 is 18 amino acids long. Unmatched junction bases numbered 14, after V lost 4 bases and J lost 1 base. From germline, CDR1 is MNHNS and CDR2 SASEGT. For the CDR3, the DNA is TGTGCCAGCAGTGGGTACAGGGGGATCTCCGAACATAACTATGGCTACACCTTC. It yields the protein CASSGYRGISEHNYGYTF.

The genes are TRBV4-3 and TRBJ1-4; D call uncertain. Germline V gives CDR1 LGHNA, CDR2 YSLEER. This CDR3 has 14 residues. The V end was cut by 2 bases, the J end by 2 bases, with 6 bases between. The CDR3 DNA follows: TGCGCCAGCAGCCAATCGGGGACTAATGAAAAACTGTTTTTT. Encoded protein: CASSQSGTNEKLFF.

In this sample, this clone turned up a few times. The rearrangement uses TRBV6-6 and TRBJ1-1, with 8 bases lining up with TRBD1. The CDR3 is 14 amino acids. In germline, CDR1 is MNHNY, CDR2 SVGAGI (reference sequence). V trimming: 6 bases; J trimming: 7 bases; junction bases outside the gene matches: 10. The CDR3 is CASSFQGAIGEAFF. The CDR3 bases are TGTGCCAGCAGCTTTCAGGGGGCGATAGGTGAAGCTTTCTTT.

The chain uses TRBV30 and TRBJ2-5; no definite D call. The better agreement between TRBJ2-7 and the DNA end casts doubt on the J call. Germline CDR1 GTSNPN, CDR2 SVGIG (reference sequence). The CDR3 runs to 12 residues. The CDR3 region is CAGRGSSYEQYF. The CDR3, as DNA: TGTGCCGGTCGAGGTAGCTCCTACGAGCAGTACTTC.

The CDR3 sequence is CSVSGSDTYEQYF. CDR3 coding DNA: TGCAGCGTGAGCGGGAGTGATACCTACGAGCAGTACTTC. This sequence joins TRBV29-1 and TRBJ2-7; TRBD2 aligns across 8 bases. V was clipped by 6 bases and J by 2 bases; unmatched bases: 6. CDR1 is SQVTM, CDR2 ANQGSEA, per germline. The CDR3 length is 13 residues.

The CDR3 spells CASHRTGDTDEQFF. CDR3 nucleotides: TGTGCCAGCCACAGGACAGGGGATACGGATGAGCAGTTCTTC. The rearrangement joins TRBV6-5 to TRBJ2-1, with 9 bases matching TRBD1. The CDR3 runs to 14 residues. V gave up 8 bases and J gave up 8 bases; unmatched junction bases: 10. CDR1 is MNHEY and CDR2 is SVGAGI in the germline V gene.

The chain joins TRBV7-8 to TRBJ2-3, with TRBD2 matching 8 bases. The length of the CDR3 is 15 residues. Germline V gene sequence: CDR1 SGHVS, CDR2 FQNEAQ. J gave up 1 base and V 5 bases, and 5 bases lay outside the gene matches. The CDR3 sequence: CASSPTTSGTDTQYF. Written as DNA, the CDR3 is TGTGCCAGCAGCCCAACGACTAGCGGCACAGATACGCAGTATTTT. Based on the CDR3 plus reference TRBV7-8 and TRBJ2-3, the full variable domain is GAGVSQSPRYKVAKRGQDVALRCDPISGHVSLFWYQQALGQGPEFLTYFQNEAQLDKSGLPSDRFFAERPEGSVSTLKIQRTQQEDSAVYLCASSPTTSGTDTQYFGPGTRLTVL.

V usage is TRBV7-2 and J usage is TRBJ2-7; 11 bases are shared with TRBD2. The germline V gene has CDR1 SGHTA and CDR2 FQGNSA. The length of the CDR3 is 15 residues. V lost 5 bases, J lost 6 bases, and 9 bases stayed unmatched. CDR3 residues: CASSLLLAGVGEQYF. CDR3 nucleotides: TGTGCCAGCAGCCTACTACTAGCGGGAGTGGGCGAGCAGTACTTC.

The chain carries TRBV4-3 and TRBJ2-7; D perhaps matches TRBD1 (7 bases). The CDR3 extends over 16 amino acids. Germline lookup yields CDR1 LGHNA and CDR2 YSLEER. Trimming left V 3 bases short and J 3 bases short, with 18 bases between. Here the CDR3 reads CASSQRFAGGYYEQYF. For the CDR3, the DNA is TGCGCCAGCAGCCAGAGGTTCGCAGGGGGGTACTACGAGCAGTACTTC.

The chain uses TRBV6-5 and TRBJ1-3; D gene uncertain. The CDR3 length is 16 residues. Germline CDR1 and CDR2: MNHEY and SVGAGI. V lost 2 bases, J lost 0 bases, and 11 bases lay in between. The CDR3, as DNA: TGTGCCAGCAGTTACCTCGGGGTCAGCTCTGGAAACACCATATATTTT. The encoded protein is CASSYLGVSSGNTIYF.